The 29 T cell receptor beta chains below all came from one sample that was sequenced in a study of T-cell reconstitution after alpha-beta-depleted transplantation in children. TCRbeta library preparation incorporated unique molecular identifiers. TCRdb redid the calling of the PCR reads with MiXCR, one entry per CDR3 protein. Of fewer than 550,000 distinct CDR3 sequences in the sample, over 9.5% are singletons; the top ten hold 12% to 15%. The sample in question was PBMCs, mostly from graft donor cells, obtained 180 days after TCRalphabeta/CD19-depleted stem cell transplant. The receptors derive from a female patient between 2 and 15 years old who had a stem cell transplant for aplastic anemia, so the T cells may come from the graft donor.

This clonotype was recorded a few times. The chain has TRBV9 and TRBJ2-2, with 13 nucleotides matching TRBD2. The germline V gene has CDR1 SGDLS and CDR2 YYNGEE. With V trimmed by 0 bases and J by 4 bases, 3 bases remained unmatched. The CDR3 has 17 residues. This chain's CDR3 is CASSVGRTSGSTGELFF. The DNA for the CDR3 is TGTGCCAGCAGCGTAGGACGGACTAGCGGGAGCACCGGGGAGCTGTTTTTT. Together with reference TRBV9 and TRBJ2-2, the CDR3 gives the full variable domain: DSGVTQTPKHLITATGQRVTLRCSPRSGDLSVYWYQQSLDQGLQFLIQYYNGEERAKGNILERFSAQQFPDLHSELNLSSLELGDSALYFCASSVGRTSGSTGELFFGEGSRLTVL.

The gene calls are TRBV2 and TRBJ2-7, with a tentative D call TRBD1 (6 bases). The CDR3 spans 18 residues. V was shortened by 5 bases and J by 5 bases, with 28 bases between the two germline ends. In germline, CDR1 is SNHLY, CDR2 FYNNEI. CDR3 sequence reads: CASSFQPAPVRGRDEQYF. CDR3 nucleotides: TGTGCCAGCAGTTTCCAACCGGCGCCGGTCAGGGGCCGTGACGAGCAGTACTTC.

The gene calls are TRBV7-2 and TRBJ1-2; D is unclear. Germline CDR1 reads SGHTA; CDR2 reads FQGNSA. V was shortened by 1 base and J by 5 bases, with 11 bases between the two germline ends. The CDR3 is 14 residues long. The CDR3 here is CASSLGQLEYGYTF. Written as DNA, the CDR3 is TGTGCCAGCAGCTTAGGCCAGCTCGAGTATGGCTACACCTTC.

The V gene is TRBV28, the J gene TRBJ2-7; maybe TRBD1 (6 bases). CDR3 length equals 12 residues. V dropped 10 bases and J dropped 1 base, with 11 bases sitting between them. The V gene's germline CDR1 is MDHEN and CDR2 SYDVKM. The CDR3 bases are TGTGCCACCCAAACAGGGTCCTACGAGCAGTACTTC. It translates to CATQTGSYEQYF.

This clonotype was seen a few times. The chain joins TRBV6-6 to TRBJ1-4, with no clear D. V dropped 8 bases and J dropped 8 bases, with 12 bases sitting between them. Germline V gene sequence: CDR1 MNHNY, CDR2 SVGAGI (reference sequence). This CDR3 contains 12 residues. CDR3 region: CASLVVGEKLFF. The CDR3 DNA sequence: TGTGCCAGCTTAGTTGTGGGGGAAAAACTGTTTTTT.

Concerning this clonotype: A read error may produce the germline difference seen at one junction end. The chain joins TRBV24-1 to TRBJ2-1; D possibly corresponds to TRBD1 (6 bases). The CDR3 is made up of 15 amino acids. Germline CDR1 reads KGHDR; CDR2 reads SFDVKD. The CDR3 spells CASSDYDRLAYEQFF. For the CDR3, the DNA is TGTGCCAGCAGTGATTATGACAGGCTCGCCTACGAGCAGTTCTTC.

This clonotype was observed at least ten times. V and J are TRBV10-3 and TRBJ2-2, with 13 bases matching TRBD2. J was trimmed by 7 bases and V by 4 bases; bases with no gene match: 3. The CDR3 extends over 15 amino acids. Germline lookup yields CDR1 ENHRY and CDR2 SYGVKD. The CDR3 loop reads CAISGTSGRSGELFF. CDR3 sequence (DNA): TGTGCCATCAGTGGGACTAGCGGGAGAAGCGGGGAGCTGTTTTTT.

At least ten counts were recorded for this clonotype. The CDR3 coding sequence is TGTGCCACCAGCCGACAGTTTGAGCAGTTCTTC. It codes for CATSRQFEQFF. The J gene is TRBJ2-1, the V gene TRBV24-1, with a tentative D call TRBD1 (5 bases). The CDR3 spans 11 residues. V shed 7 bases and J shed 9 bases, with 9 bases lying between them. CDR1 KGHDR and CDR2 SFDVKD come from the germline V gene.

This clonotype was observed at least ten times. This chain joins TRBV28 and TRBJ1-3; 10 nucleotides agree with TRBD1. This CDR3 spans 16 amino acids. The germline CDR1 and CDR2 sequences are MDHEN and SYDVKM. After removal of 5 bases from V and 3 bases from J, the junction contained 7 bases not matched to a gene. CDR3 DNA sequence: TGTGCCAGCAGTACCCGACAGGGGGCGAATGGAAACACCATATATTTT. Translating gives CASSTRQGANGNTIYF.

This clonotype has only a few counts. The chain joins TRBV28 to TRBJ1-6; no reliable D call. The CDR3 is 13 residues long. Germline CDR1 MDHEN, CDR2 SYDVKM. With 6 bases removed from V and 6 bases from J, the gap between germline ends came to 9 bases. The CDR3 nucleotides read TGTGCCAGCAGCCCTGACCGTAATTCACCCCTCCACTTT. It translates to CASSPDRNSPLHF.

The chain recombines TRBV21-1 with TRBJ2-7; TRBD1, as called in the table, went unchecked against the DNA. TRBV21-1 is described as a pseudogene. The CDR3 contains 15 residues. This CDR3 reads CASPRIGTGLYEQYV. Written as DNA, the CDR3 is TGTGCCAGCCCCAGAATCGGGACAGGTCTCTACGAGCAGTACGTC.

This clonotype was detected a few times. The V and J genes are TRBV4-3 and TRBJ2-2, with D possibly being TRBD1 (6 bases). Germline V gene lookup returns CDR1 LGHNA and CDR2 YSLEER. The CDR3 length is 15 residues. The ends were cut back, 2 bases at V and 6 bases at J, with 13 bases in the middle. For the CDR3, the DNA is TGCGCCAGCAGCCAACGCGCAGGGGCGGCCGGGGAGCTGTTTTTT. Translated, it gives CASSQRAGAAGELFF.

The genes are TRBV7-9 and TRBJ2-3; tentative D call: TRBD1 (5 bases). The V gene lost 4 bases and the J gene lost 5 bases, with 10 bases spanning the gap. CDR1 SEHNR and CDR2 FQNEAQ come from the germline V gene (reference sequence). The CDR3 is 13 amino acids. For the CDR3, the DNA is TGTGCCAGCAGCTCAATAGGGGAAGATACGCAGTATTTT. Translated, it gives CASSSIGEDTQYF.

DNA of the CDR3: TGTGCCAGCAGCTTAGAGGTCCGGGGCCTCTCCTACGAGCAGTACTTC. Its translation is CASSLEVRGLSYEQYF. The rearrangement joins TRBV7-2 to TRBJ2-7, with D perhaps TRBD1 or TRBD2 (5 bases each). Germline loops: CDR1 SGHTA, CDR2 FQGNSA. The V end was cut by 1 base, the J end by 0 bases, with 13 bases between. The CDR3 is 16 amino acids. Together with reference TRBV7-2 and TRBJ2-7, the CDR3 gives the full variable domain: GAGVSQSPSNKVTEKGKDVELRCDPISGHTALYWYRQSLGQGLEFLIYFQGNSAPDKSGLPSDRFSAERTGGSVSTLTIQRTQQEDSAVYLCASSLEVRGLSYEQYFGPGTRLTVT.

This clonotype was seen many times. The chain combines TRBV28 with TRBJ2-4; 10 bases line up with TRBD2. Germline V gives CDR1 MDHEN, CDR2 SYDVKM. V dropped 4 bases and J dropped 2; count of bases not matched to a gene: 14. The CDR3 consists of 19 residues. The CDR3: CASSSPPLLAGGTKNIQYF. CDR3 coding DNA: TGTGCCAGCAGTTCCCCCCCGCTCTTAGCGGGAGGAACCAAAAACATTCAGTACTTC.

This clonotype was observed a few times. V and J are TRBV24-1 and TRBJ2-2; no firm D call. The V gene lost 1 base and the J gene lost 5 bases, with 1 base spanning the gap. Germline values: CDR1 KGHDR, CDR2 SFDVKD. The CDR3 runs to 12 residues. CDR3 region: CATSDLTGELFF. The CDR3 nucleotides read TGTGCCACCAGTGATTTAACCGGGGAGCTGTTTTTT.

The chain joins TRBV14 to TRBJ2-7, with TRBD1 matching 9 bases. In germline, CDR1 is SGHDN, CDR2 FVKESK. Unmatched junction bases numbered 7, after V lost 2 bases and J lost 5 bases. The CDR3 is made up of 15 amino acids. The DNA of the CDR3 is TGTGCCAGCAGCCAATTAACAGGGGGCTTGGACGAGCAGTACTTC. Protein sequence: CASSQLTGGLDEQYF.

This clonotype was detected ten times or more. The rearrangement links TRBV5-1 to TRBJ2-7; 11 bases align to TRBD2. This CDR3 spans 16 amino acids. V lost 0 bases to trimming and J lost 2 bases; unmatched junction nucleotides: 4. The V gene's germline CDR1 is SGHRS and CDR2 YFSETQ. This CDR3 is CASSLGLAGPAYEQYF. The CDR3 DNA reads TGCGCCAGCAGCTTGGGACTAGCGGGGCCTGCCTACGAGCAGTACTTC.

The J gene is TRBJ2-7, the V gene TRBV7-9; D uncertain. V was cut by 5 bases and J by 6 bases, with 14 bases left in between. The CDR3 is 13 residues long. The V gene's germline CDR1 is SEHNR and CDR2 FQNEAQ (reference sequence). The CDR3: CASSDWFPGEQYF. The CDR3 nucleotides read TGTGCCAGCAGCGACTGGTTTCCGGGCGAGCAGTACTTC.

The gene calls are TRBV5-1 and TRBJ2-6; a possible D gene is TRBD1 (5 bases). The CDR3 is made up of 17 amino acids. The germline V and J ends were trimmed by 1 base and 0 bases, with 11 bases remaining between them. Germline CDR1 SGHRS, CDR2 YFSETQ. Here the CDR3 reads CASSLRQSLSGANVLTF. For the CDR3, the DNA is TGCGCCAGCAGCTTGAGACAGTCCCTCTCTGGGGCCAACGTCCTGACTTTC.

The chain recombines TRBV7-6 with TRBJ2-2, with no clear D. Germline V gene data show CDR1 as SGHVS and CDR2 as FNYEAQ. CDR3 length: 16 amino acids. V lost 2 bases, J lost 7 bases, and 17 bases lay in between. The CDR3, as DNA: TGTGCCAGCAGCTTACCCCGGTTGTCGGTTGGCGGGGAGCTGTTTTTT. This gives the protein CASSLPRLSVGGELFF.

The CDR3 coding sequence is TGTGCCAGCTCACCCATCAGGTACAATGAGCAGTTCTTC. Protein product: CASSPIRYNEQFF. The chain links TRBV18 to TRBJ2-1; D uncertain. Germline V gives CDR1 KGHSH, CDR2 LQKENI. The CDR3 totals 13 residues. Trimming took 3 bases from V and 4 from J, leaving 7 bases between them.

This chain uses TRBV10-3 with TRBJ2-3, with 13 nucleotides matching TRBD2. Germline V gives CDR1 ENHRY, CDR2 SYGVKD. The junction had 8 bases not matched to a gene; V was cut back by 10 bases and J by 7 bases. The CDR3 extends over 14 amino acids. CDR3 region: CATQLAGGPYTQYF. CDR3 DNA sequence: TGTGCCACTCAACTAGCGGGAGGGCCGTATACGCAGTATTTT.

In its sample, this clonotype was seen a few times. The rearrangement joins TRBV10-3 to TRBJ1-1, with a tentative D call TRBD1 (5 bases). Germline V gene lookup returns CDR1 ENHRY and CDR2 SYGVKD. This CDR3 has 16 amino acids. V was pared by 3 bases and J by 4 bases, with 18 bases between. The CDR3 region is CAISERRGRVPTEAFF. The CDR3 DNA is TGTGCCATCAGTGAAAGGAGGGGCAGGGTGCCCACTGAAGCTTTCTTT.

This clonotype was seen ten or more times. This chain links TRBV7-9 with TRBJ1-1; 7 bases map to TRBD1. The CDR3 runs to 14 residues. CDR1 is SEHNR and CDR2 is FQNEAQ in the germline V gene (reference sequence). V dropped 5 bases and J dropped 0; count of bases not matched to a gene: 3. Here the CDR3 reads CASSPGGMNTEAFF. CDR3 nucleotides: TGTGCCAGCAGCCCAGGGGGAATGAACACTGAAGCTTTCTTT.

This clonotype showed up many times. The chain joins TRBV7-9 to TRBJ1-1, with 8 bases aligning to TRBD1. This CDR3 has 17 amino acids. J lost 5 bases, V lost 6 bases, and 17 bases had no gene match. CDR1 and CDR2 from the germline V gene are SEHNR and FQNEAQ (reference sequence). CDR3 bases: TGTGCCAGCAGGGGACAGGAGGCATTCTTCCCGTTGACTGAAGCTTTCTTT. This encodes CASRGQEAFFPLTEAFF.

The genes are TRBV12-5 and TRBJ2-1; D remains unclear. The CDR3 is 12 amino acids. With 3 bases removed from V and 5 bases from J, the gap between germline ends came to 5 bases. Germline values: CDR1 LGHNT, CDR2 FRNRAP. The CDR3 DNA follows: TGTGCTAGTGGTTTTGGTGACAATGAGCAGTTCTTC. It yields the protein CASGFGDNEQFF.

The rearrangement uses TRBV7-6 and TRBJ2-2, with D unresolved. The CDR3 extends over 15 amino acids. Germline CDR1 SGHVS, CDR2 FNYEAQ. V was clipped by 2 bases and J by 2 bases, with 9 bases between them. This CDR3 is CASSLTPGNTGELFF. The CDR3, as DNA: TGTGCCAGCAGCTTAACACCAGGAAACACCGGGGAGCTGTTTTTT.

This chain joins TRBV7-7 and TRBJ2-3; D tentatively fits TRBD1 or TRBD2 (5 bases each). Germline V gene lookup returns CDR1 SSHAT and CDR2 FNYEAQ (reference sequence). The CDR3 loop spans 13 amino acids. The V and J ends lost 0 bases and 11 bases respectively, with 12 bases between them. The CDR3, as DNA: TGTGCCAGCAGCTTAGCGGGGGAGCGCCTGCAGTATTTT. It translates to CASSLAGERLQYF.